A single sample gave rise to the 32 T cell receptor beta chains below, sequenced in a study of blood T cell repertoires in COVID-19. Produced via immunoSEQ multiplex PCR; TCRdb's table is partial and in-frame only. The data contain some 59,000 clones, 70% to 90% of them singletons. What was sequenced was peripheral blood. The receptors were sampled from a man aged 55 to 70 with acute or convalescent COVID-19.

This chain's CDR3 is CASSPNSGNTIYF. The CDR3 nucleotides are TGTGCCAGCAGCCCAAACTCTGGAAACACCATATATTTT. J is TRBJ1-3 and V is TRBV12-3 or TRBV12-4; D is unresolved. CDR3 size: 13 residues. V lost 6 bases and J lost 0, with 6 bases in between.

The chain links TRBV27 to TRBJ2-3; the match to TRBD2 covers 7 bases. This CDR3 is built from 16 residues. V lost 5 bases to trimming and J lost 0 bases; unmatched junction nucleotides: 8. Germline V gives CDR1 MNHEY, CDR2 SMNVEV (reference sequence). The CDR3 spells CASSTTGGGSTDTQYF. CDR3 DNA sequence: TGTGCCAGCAGTACTACTGGCGGGGGTAGCACAGATACGCAGTATTTT.

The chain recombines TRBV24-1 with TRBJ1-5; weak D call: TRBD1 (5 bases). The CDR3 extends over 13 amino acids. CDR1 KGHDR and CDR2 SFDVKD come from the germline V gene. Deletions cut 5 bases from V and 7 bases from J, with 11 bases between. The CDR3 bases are TGTGCCACCAGTGTTCAGGGTTGGCAGCCCCAGCATTTT. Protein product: CATSVQGWQPQHF.

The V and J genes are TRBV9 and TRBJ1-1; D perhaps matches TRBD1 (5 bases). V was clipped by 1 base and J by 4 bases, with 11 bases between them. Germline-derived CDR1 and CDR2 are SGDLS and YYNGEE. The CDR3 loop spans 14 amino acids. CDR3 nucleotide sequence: TGTGCCAGCAGCGTAAGGGGTTCTGGCACTGAAGCTTTCTTT. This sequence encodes CASSVRGSGTEAFF.

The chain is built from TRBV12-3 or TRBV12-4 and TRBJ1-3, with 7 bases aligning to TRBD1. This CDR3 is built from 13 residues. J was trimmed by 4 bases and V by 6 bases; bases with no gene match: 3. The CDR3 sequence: CASRPGQGNTIYF. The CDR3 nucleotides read TGTGCCAGCAGGCCGGGACAGGGAAACACCATATATTTT.

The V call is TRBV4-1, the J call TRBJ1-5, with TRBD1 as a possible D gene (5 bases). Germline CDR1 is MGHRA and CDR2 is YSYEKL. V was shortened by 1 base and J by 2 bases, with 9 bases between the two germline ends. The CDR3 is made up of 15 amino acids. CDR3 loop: CASSQGGGGNQPQHF. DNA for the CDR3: TGCGCCAGCAGCCAAGGGGGCGGTGGCAATCAGCCCCAGCATTTT.

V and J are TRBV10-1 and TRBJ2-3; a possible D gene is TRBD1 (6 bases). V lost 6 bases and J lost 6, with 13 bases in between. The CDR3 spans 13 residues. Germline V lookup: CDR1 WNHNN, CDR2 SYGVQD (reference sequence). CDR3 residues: CASSGDIQDTQYF. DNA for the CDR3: TGCGCCAGCAGCGGGGACATTCAGGATACGCAGTATTTT.

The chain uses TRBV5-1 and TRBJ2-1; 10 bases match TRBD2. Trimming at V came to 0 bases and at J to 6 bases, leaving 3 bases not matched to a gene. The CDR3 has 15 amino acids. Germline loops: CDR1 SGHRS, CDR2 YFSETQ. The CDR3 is CASSLASGGGNEQFF. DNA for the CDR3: TGCGCCAGCAGCTTGGCTAGCGGGGGCGGCAATGAGCAGTTCTTC.

As DNA, the CDR3 is TGTGCCAGCAGCGGTTGGGCCAGGGAAGATGGCTACACCTTC. It yields the protein CASSGWAREDGYTF. The chain has TRBV7-2 and TRBJ1-2; D is possibly TRBD1 (5 bases). Trimming removed 5 bases at V and 6 bases at J, with 16 bases between. This CDR3 is built from 14 residues. Germline assignment: CDR1 SGHTA and CDR2 FQGNSA.

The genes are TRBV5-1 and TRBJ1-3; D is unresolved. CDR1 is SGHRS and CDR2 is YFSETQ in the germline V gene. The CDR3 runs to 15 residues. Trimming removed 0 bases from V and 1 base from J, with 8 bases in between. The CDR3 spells CASSLGAISGNTIYF. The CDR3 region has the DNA TGCGCCAGCAGCTTGGGAGCTATTTCTGGAAACACCATATATTTT.

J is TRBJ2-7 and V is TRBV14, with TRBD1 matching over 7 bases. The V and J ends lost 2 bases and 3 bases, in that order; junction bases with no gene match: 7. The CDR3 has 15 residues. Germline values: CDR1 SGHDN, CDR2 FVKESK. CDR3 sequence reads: CASSQPGTDLYEQYF. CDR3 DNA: TGTGCCAGCAGCCAACCCGGGACAGACCTCTACGAGCAGTACTTC.

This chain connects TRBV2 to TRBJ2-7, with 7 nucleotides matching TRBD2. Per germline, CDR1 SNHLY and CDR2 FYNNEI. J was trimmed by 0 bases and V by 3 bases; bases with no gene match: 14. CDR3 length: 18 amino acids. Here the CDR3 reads CASSDDSALAVSSYEQYF. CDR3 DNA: TGTGCCAGCAGTGATGATTCGGCCCTAGCGGTCAGCTCCTACGAGCAGTACTTC.

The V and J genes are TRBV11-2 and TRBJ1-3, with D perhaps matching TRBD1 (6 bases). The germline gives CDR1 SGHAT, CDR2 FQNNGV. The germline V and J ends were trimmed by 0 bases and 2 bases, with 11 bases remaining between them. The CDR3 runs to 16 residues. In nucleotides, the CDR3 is TGTGCCAGCAGCTTAGATCTGGGGGCAGCTGGAAACACCATATATTTT. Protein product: CASSLDLGAAGNTIYF.

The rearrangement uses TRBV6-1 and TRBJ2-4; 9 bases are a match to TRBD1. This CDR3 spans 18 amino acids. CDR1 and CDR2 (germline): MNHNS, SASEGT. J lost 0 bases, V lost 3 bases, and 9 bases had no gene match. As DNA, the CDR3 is TGTGCCAGCAGTGAGAGCACAGGGGGCCTTGGAGCCAAAAACATTCAGTACTTC. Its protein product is CASSESTGGLGAKNIQYF.

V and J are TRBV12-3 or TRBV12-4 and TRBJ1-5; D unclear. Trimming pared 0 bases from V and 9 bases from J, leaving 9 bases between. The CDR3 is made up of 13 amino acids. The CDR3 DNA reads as TGTGCCAGCAGTTTAGCGACGGGTTGGCCCCAGCATTTT. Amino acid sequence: CASSLATGWPQHF.

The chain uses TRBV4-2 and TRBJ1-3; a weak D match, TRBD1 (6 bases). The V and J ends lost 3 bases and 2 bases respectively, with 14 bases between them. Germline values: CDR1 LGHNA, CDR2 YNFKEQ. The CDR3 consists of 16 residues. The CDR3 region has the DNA TGTGCCAGCAGCCACCCAGGAACAGGGCCTGGAAACACCATATATTTT. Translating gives CASSHPGTGPGNTIYF.

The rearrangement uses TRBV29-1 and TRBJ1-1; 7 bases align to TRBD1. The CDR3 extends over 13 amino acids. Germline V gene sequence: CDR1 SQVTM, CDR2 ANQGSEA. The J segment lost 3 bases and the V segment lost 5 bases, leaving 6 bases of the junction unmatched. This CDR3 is CSVPGDSDTEAFF. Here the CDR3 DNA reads TGCAGCGTTCCCGGGGACAGCGACACTGAAGCTTTCTTT. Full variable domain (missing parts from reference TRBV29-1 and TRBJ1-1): SAVISQKPSRDICQRGTSLTIQCQVDSQVTMMFWYRQQPGQSLTLIATANQGSEATYESGFVIDKFPISRPNLTFSTLTVSNMSPEDSSIYLCSVPGDSDTEAFFGQGTRLTVV.

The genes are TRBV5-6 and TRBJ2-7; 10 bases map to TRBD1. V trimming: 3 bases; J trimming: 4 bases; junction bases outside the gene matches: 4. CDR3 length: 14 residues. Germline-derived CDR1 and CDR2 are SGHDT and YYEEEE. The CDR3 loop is CASSSGTGAYEQYF. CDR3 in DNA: TGTGCCAGCAGCTCCGGGACAGGGGCGTACGAGCAGTACTTC.

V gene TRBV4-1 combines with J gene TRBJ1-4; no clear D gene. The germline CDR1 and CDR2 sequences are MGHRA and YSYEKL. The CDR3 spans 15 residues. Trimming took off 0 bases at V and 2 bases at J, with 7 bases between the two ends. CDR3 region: CASSQDRSTNEKLFF. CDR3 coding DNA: TGCGCCAGCAGCCAAGACAGGTCCACTAATGAAAAACTGTTTTTT.

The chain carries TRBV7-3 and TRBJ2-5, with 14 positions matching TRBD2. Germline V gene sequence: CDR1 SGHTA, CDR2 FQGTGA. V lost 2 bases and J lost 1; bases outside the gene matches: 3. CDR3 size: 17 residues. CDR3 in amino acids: CASSLGTSGGLQETQYF. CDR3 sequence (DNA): TGTGCCAGCAGCTTAGGGACTAGCGGGGGCCTCCAAGAGACCCAGTACTTC.

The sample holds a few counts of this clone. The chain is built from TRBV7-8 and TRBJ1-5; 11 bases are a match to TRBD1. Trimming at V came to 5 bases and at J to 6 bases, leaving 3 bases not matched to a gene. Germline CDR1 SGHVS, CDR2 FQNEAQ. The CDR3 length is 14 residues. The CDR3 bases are TGTGCCAGCAGCGGACAGGGGGCGCCTCAGCCCCAGCATTTT. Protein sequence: CASSGQGAPQPQHF.

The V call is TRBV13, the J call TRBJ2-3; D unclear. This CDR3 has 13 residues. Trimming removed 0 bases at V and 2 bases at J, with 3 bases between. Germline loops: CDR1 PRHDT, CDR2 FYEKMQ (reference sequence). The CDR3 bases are TGTGCCAGCAGCTTAGGCTACACAGATACGCAGTATTTT. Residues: CASSLGYTDTQYF.

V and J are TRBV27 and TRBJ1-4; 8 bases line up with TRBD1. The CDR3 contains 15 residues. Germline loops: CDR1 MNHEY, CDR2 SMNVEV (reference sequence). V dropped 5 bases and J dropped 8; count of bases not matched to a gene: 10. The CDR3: CASSPRTGFGEKLFF. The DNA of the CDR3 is TGTGCCAGCAGTCCTCGGACAGGGTTTGGCGAAAAACTGTTTTTT.

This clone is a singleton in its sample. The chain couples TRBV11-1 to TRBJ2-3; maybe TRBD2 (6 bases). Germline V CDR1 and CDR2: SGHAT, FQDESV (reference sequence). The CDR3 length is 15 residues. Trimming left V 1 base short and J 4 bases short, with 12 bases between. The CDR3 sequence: CASSLDVGGADTQYF. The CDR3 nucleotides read TGTGCCAGCAGCTTAGATGTCGGGGGTGCAGATACGCAGTATTTT. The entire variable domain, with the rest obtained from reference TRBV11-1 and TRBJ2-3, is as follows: EAEVAQSPRYKITEKSQAVAFWCDPISGHATLYWYRQILGQGPELLVQFQDESVVDDSQLPKDRFSAERLKGVDSTLKIQPAELGDSAMYLCASSLDVGGADTQYFGPGTRLTVL.

The CDR3: CATPPDAASGANVLTF. As DNA, the CDR3 is TGTGCCACCCCGCCAGATGCGGCCTCTGGGGCCAACGTCCTGACTTTC. V and J are TRBV24-1 and TRBJ2-6; D gene uncertain. The germline CDR1 and CDR2 sequences are KGHDR and SFDVKD. The CDR3 is 16 amino acids. V was trimmed by 9 bases and J by 0 bases, leaving 14 bases between them.

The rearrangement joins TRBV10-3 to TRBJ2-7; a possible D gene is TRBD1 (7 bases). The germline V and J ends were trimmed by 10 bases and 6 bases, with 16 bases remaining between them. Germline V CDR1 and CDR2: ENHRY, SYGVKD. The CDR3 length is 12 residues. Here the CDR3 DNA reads TGTGCCAGGGGGGTCAGGGGGTTCGAGCAGTACTTC. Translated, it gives CARGVRGFEQYF.

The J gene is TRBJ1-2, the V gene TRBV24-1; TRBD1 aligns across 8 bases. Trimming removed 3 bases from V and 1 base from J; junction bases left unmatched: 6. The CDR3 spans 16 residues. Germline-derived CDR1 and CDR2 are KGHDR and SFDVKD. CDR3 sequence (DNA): TGTGCCACCAGTGATCCCGGACAGGGCTATAACTATGGCTACACCTTC. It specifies CATSDPGQGYNYGYTF.

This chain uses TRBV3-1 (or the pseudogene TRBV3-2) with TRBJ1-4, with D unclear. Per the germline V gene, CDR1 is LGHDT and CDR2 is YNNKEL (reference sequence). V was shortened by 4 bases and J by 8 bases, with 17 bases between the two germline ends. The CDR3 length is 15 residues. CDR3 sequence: CASSLLSGSVEKLFF. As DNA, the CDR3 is TGTGCCAGCAGCCTCTTATCCGGGAGCGTCGAAAAACTGTTTTTT.

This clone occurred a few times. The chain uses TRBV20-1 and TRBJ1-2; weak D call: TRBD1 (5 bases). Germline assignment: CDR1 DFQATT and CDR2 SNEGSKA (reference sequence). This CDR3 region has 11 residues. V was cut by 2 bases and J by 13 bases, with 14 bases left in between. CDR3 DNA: TGCAGTGCTAGACCGTATGGGGGGTCCACCTTC. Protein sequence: CSARPYGGSTF.

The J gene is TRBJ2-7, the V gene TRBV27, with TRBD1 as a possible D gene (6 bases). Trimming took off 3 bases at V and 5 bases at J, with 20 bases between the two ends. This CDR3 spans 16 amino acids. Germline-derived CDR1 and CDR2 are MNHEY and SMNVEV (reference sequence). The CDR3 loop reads CASSFSPRQGFHEQYF. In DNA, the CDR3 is TGTGCCAGCAGTTTCTCACCTCGTCAGGGGTTCCACGAGCAGTACTTC.

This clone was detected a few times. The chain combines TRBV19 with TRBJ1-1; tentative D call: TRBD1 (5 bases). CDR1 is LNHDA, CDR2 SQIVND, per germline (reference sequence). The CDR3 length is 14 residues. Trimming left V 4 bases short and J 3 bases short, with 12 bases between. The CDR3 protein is CASSTSGGDTEAFF. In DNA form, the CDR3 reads TGTGCCAGTAGTACCTCCGGGGGGGACACTGAAGCTTTCTTT.

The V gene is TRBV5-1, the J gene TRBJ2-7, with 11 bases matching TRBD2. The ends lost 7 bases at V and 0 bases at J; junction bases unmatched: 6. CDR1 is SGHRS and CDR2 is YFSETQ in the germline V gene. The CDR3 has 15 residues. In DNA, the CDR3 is TGCGCCAGCTCCTTTAGCGGGGGGGCCTCCTACGAGCAGTACTTC. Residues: CASSFSGGASYEQYF.